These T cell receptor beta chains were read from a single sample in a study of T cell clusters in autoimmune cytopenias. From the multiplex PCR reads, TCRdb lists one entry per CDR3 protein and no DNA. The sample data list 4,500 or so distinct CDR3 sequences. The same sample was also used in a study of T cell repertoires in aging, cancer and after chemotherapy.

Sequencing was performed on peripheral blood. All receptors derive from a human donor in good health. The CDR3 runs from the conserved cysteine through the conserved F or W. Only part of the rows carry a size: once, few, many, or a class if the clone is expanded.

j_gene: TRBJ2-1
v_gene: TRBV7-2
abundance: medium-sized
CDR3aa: CASSPSRGGNEQFF

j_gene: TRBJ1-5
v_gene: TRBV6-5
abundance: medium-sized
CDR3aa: CASSYDGSSNQPQHF

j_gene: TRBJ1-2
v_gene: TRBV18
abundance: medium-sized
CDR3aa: CASSQTGGSGYGYTF

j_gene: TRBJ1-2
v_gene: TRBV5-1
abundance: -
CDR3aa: CASSLDRGYGYTF

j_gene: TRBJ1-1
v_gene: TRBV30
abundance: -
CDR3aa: CACPDGGGLRAFF

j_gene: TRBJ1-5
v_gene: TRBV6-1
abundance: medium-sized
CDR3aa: CASTGTTRQPQHF

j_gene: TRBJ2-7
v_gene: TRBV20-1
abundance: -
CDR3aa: CSARESASRNEQYF

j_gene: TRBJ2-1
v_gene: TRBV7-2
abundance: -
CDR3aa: CASSLVNEQFF

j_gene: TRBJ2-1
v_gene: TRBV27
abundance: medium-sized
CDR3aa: CASSFQTSGRHEQFF

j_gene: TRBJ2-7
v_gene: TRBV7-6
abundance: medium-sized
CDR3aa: CASSLVVRGGSGEQYF

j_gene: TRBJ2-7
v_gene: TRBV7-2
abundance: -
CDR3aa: CASSTYRGSYEQYF

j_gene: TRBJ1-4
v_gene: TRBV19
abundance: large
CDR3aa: CASRLAGDEKLFF

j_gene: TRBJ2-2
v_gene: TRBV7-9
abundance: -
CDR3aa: CARKQGTGELFF

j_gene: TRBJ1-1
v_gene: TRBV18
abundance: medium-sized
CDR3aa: CASSPQREAFF

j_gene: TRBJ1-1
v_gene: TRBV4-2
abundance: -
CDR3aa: CASSQTTGDTEAFF

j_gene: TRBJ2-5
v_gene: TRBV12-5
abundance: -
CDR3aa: CASAFRLGRQETQYF

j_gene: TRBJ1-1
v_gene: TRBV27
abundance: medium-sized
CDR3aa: CASSLVGAEAFF

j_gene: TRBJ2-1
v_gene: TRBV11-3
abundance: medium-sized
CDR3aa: CASSLEGTSAPRDYNEQFF

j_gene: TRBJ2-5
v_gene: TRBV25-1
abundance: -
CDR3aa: CASSDHPGSIQETQYF

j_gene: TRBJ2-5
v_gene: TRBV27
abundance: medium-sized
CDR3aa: CASSRAGVEETQYF

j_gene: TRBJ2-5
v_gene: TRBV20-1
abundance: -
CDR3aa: CSARTSGALQETQYF

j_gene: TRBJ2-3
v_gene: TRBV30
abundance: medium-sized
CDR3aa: CAWSFGPSTDTQYF

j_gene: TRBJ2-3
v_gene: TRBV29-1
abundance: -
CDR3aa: CSVASGIVTDTQYF

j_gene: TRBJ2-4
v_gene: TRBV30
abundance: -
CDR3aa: CAWSVGGSGNIQYF

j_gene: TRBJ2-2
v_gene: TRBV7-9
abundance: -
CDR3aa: CASSLGSGGYDGELFF

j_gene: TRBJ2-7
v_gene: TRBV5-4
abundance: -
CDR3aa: CASSPTRGRISYEQYF

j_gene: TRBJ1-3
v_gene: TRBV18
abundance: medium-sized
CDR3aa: CASSPLVVRTGRASGNTIYF

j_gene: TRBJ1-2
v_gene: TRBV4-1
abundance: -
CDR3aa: CASSQGTYGYTF

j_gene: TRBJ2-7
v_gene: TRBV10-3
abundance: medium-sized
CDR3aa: CAISELGSYEQYF

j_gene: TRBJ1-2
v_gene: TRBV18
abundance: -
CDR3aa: CASSQSEGDYGYTF

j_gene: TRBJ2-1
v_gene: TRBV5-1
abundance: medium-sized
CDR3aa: CASSLAGTYNEQFF

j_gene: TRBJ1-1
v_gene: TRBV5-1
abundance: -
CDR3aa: CASSLGQGITEAFF